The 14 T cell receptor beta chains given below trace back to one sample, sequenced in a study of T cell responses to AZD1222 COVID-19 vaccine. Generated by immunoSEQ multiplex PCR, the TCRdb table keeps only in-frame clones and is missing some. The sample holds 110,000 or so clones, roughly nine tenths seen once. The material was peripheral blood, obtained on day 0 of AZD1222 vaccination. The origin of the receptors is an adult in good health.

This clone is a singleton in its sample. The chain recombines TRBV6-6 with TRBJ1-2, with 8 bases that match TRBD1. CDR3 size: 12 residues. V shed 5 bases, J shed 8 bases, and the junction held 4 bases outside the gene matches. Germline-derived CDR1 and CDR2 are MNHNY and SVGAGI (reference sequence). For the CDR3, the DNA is TGTGCCAGCAGTACAGGGGGACAAGGCTACACCTTC. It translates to CASSTGGQGYTF.

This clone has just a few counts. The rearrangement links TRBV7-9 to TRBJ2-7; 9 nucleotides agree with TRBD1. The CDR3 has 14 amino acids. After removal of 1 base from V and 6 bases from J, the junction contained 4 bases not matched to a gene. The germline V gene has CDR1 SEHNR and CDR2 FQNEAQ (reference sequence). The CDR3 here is CASSLVRDRAEQYF. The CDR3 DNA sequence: TGTGCCAGCAGCTTAGTCCGGGACAGGGCCGAGCAGTACTTC.

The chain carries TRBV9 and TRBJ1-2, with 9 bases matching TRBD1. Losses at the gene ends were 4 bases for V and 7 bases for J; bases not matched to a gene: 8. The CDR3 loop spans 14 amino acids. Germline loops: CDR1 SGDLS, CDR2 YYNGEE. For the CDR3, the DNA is TGTGCCAGCAGCAAAGTACAGGGGGCGTCTGGCTACACCTTC. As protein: CASSKVQGASGYTF.

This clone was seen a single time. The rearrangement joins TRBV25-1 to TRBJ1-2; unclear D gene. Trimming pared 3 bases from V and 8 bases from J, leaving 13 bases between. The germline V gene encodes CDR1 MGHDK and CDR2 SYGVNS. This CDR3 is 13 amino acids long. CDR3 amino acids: CASSDRFRSGYTF. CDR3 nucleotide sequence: TGTGCCAGCAGTGACCGGTTCAGATCCGGCTACACCTTC.

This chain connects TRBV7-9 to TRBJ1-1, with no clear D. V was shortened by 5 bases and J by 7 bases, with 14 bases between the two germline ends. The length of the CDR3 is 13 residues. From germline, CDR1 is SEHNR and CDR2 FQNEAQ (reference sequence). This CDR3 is CASSPLTVVEAFF. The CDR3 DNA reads TGTGCCAGCAGCCCCCTTACGGTGGTTGAAGCTTTCTTT.

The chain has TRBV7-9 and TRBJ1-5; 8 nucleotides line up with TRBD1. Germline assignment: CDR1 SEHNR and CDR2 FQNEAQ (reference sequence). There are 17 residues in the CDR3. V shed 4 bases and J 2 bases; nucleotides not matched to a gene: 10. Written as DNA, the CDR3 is TGTGCCAGCAGCTCGCAGGGGGCCGGGGGTGGCAATCAGCCCCAGCATTTT. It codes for CASSSQGAGGGNQPQHF. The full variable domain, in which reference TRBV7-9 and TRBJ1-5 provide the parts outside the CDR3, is DTGVSQNPRHKITKRGQNVTFRCDPISEHNRLYWYRQTLGQGPEFLTYFQNEAQLEKSRLLSDRFSAERPKGSFSTLEIQRTEQGDSAMYLCASSSQGAGGGNQPQHFGDGTRLSIL.

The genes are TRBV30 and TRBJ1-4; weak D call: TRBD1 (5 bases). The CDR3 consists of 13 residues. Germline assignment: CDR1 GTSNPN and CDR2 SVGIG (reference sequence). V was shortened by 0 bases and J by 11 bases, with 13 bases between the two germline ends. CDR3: CAWSVAQGGKLFF. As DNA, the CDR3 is TGTGCCTGGAGTGTAGCGCAGGGCGGGAAACTGTTTTTT.

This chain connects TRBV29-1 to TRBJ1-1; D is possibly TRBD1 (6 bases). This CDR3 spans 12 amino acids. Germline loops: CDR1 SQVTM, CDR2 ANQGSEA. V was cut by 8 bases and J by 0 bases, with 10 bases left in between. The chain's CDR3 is CSMGHLNTEAFF. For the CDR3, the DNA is TGCAGCATGGGACATCTGAACACTGAAGCTTTCTTT.

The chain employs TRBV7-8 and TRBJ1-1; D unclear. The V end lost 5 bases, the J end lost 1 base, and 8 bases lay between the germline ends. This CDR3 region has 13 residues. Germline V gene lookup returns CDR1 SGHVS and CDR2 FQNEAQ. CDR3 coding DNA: TGTGCCAGCAGCCAAGCCCCGAACACTGAAGCTTTCTTT. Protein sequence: CASSQAPNTEAFF.

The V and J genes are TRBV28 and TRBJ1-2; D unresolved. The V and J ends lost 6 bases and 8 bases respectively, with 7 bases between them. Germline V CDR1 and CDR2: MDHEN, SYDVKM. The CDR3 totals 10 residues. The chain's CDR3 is CASRSVGYTF. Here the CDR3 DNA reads TGTGCCAGCAGGAGTGTGGGCTACACCTTC.

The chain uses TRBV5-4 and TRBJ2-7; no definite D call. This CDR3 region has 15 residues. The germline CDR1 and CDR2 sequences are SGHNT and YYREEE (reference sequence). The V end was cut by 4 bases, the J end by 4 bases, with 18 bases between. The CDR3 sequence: CASSPPSPRDYEQYF. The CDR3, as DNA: TGTGCCAGCAGCCCGCCTTCCCCGCGCGATTACGAGCAGTACTTC.

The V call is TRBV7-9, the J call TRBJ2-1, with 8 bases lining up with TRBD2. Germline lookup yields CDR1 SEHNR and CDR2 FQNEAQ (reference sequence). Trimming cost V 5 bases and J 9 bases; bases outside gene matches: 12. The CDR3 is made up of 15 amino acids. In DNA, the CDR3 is TGTGCCAGCAGCCCCTTCCGGGCGGGAGGTGGTGAGCAGTTCTTC. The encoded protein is CASSPFRAGGGEQFF.

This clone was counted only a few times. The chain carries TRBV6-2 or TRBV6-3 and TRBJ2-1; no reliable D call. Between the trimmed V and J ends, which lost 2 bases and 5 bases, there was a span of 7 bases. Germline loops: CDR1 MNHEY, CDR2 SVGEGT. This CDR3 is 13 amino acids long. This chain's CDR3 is CASSYRLNNEQFF. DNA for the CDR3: TGTGCCAGCAGTTACAGACTCAACAATGAGCAGTTCTTC.

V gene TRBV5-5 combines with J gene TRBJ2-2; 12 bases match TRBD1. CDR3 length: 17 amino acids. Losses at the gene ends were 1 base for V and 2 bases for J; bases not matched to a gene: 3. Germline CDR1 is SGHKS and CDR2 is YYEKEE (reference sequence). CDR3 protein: CASSLKGQGANTGELFF. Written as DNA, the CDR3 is TGTGCCAGCAGCTTGAAGGGACAGGGGGCTAACACCGGGGAGCTGTTTTTT.